This T cell receptor beta chain was recovered during a study of T-cell reconstitution after alpha-beta-depleted transplantation in children. Whole-study findings and limits: About two months after transplant, alpha-beta T cells reportedly came from several hundred expanded graft clones. At the one-year point after transplant, T-cell counts and TCRbeta diversity were found to come mostly from T cells that had been newly produced.

This clonotype was seen repeatedly, ten times or more. Its antigen is as yet unknown. Trimming took off 0 bases at V and 6 bases at J, with 15 bases between the two ends. CDR3 size: 16 residues. CDR1 is LGHNA, CDR2 YSLEER, per germline. Unique molecular identifiers were built into the TCRbeta library. TCRdb reprocessed the PCR reads via MiXCR and lists one record per CDR3 protein. This sample yields approximately 490,000 distinct CDR3 sequences, of which under 12% are seen a single time; around 2.2% belongs to the top ten. The TCR originated in a child aged 2-15 years with inherited bone marrow failure, due to receive a stem cell transplant. J is TRBJ2-4 and V is TRBV4-3; D unresolved. The specimen was PBMCs, collected before TCRalphabeta/CD19-depleted stem cell transplant. CDR3 sequence: CASSQDGRADLNIQYF. CDR3 bases: TGCGCCAGCAGCCAAGACGGCCGGGCAGACCTAAACATTCAGTACTTC.